This T cell receptor beta chain was retrieved from a study of T cells in Graves' hyperthyroidism and ophthalmopathy. Study-wide findings and caveats: Stable hyperthyroidism was told apart from ophthalmopathy by a model built on 13 V-J features.

From RNA transcripts, TCR beta CDR3 regions were amplified. HTBI primers were used for first-round RT-PCR of the TCR CDR3. TCRdb passed the multiplex PCR reads through MiXCR, listing each CDR3 protein once. The table lists approximately 330,000 distinct CDR3 sequences, roughly 15% of them singletons. At least ten counts were recorded for this clonotype. Its matching antigen is unknown. Germline CDR1 reads SGHDN; CDR2 reads FVKESK. The CDR3 is 19 residues long. Deletions cut 1 base from V and 4 bases from J, with 23 bases between. This TCR derives from a woman in her thirties or forties with Graves' ophthalmopathy. The sample was blood. The chain employs TRBV14 and TRBJ2-1; a possible D gene is TRBD1 (6 bases). The chain's CDR3 is CASSQGARFVGTRYNEQFF. DNA of the CDR3: TGTGCCAGCAGCCAAGGGGCCCGATTCGTTGGGACACGGTACAATGAGCAGTTCTTC.